This T cell receptor (beta chain) comes out of a study of beta chain features in type 1 diabetes. Study-level results: Across all four CD4+ subsets, people with type 1 diabetes showed modestly shorter TCRB CDR3s. Patients with type 1 diabetes carried fewer insertions and had more deletions at their VDJ junctions.

There are a few counts of this clone. Antigen specificity is unknown. CD4+ cells of the naive, central memory, regulatory and stem cell-like memory types were sorted via CD45RO/CCR7/CD25/CD127/CD95/CD27. As every portion of the isolated RNA was reverse transcribed, the sequencing read expressed TCRB transcripts. Libraries were prepared by immunoSEQ multiplex PCR; TCRdb keeps only in-frame clonotypes and omits some of them. The top ten clones hold roughly 1.9% of a sample with some 150,000 clones, more than 9.5% of them seen once. Germline values: CDR1 SQVTM, CDR2 ANQGSEA. J lost 1 base, V lost 1 base, and 9 bases had no gene match. CDR3 length: 17 amino acids.

This sequence joins TRBV29-1 and TRBJ1-1; TRBD1 matches at 10 bases. Material: central memory CD4+ T cells from blood. The sequence was obtained from a man aged 18 to 35 in good health. Here the CDR3 DNA reads TGCAGCGTTGAAGCCCCCGGGACAGGGGCCCCGAACACTGAAGCTTTCTTT. It yields the protein CSVEAPGTGAPNTEAFF.